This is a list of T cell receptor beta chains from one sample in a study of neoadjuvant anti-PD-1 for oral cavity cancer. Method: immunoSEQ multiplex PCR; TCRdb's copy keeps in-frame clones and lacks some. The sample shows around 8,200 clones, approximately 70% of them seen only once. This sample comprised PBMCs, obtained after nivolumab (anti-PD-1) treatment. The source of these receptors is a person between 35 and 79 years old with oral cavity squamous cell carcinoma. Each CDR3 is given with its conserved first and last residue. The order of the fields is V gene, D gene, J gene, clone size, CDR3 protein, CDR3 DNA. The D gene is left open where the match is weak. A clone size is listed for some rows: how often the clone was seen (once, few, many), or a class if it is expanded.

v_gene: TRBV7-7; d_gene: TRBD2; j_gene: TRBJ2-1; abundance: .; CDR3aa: CASSPGGGPYEQFF; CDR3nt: TGTGCCAGCAGCCCCGGGGGGGGCCCGTATGAGCAGTTCTTC
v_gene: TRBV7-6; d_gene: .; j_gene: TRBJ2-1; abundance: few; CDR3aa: CASSLVQGIKNEQFF; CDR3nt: TGTGCCAGCAGCTTAGTGCAGGGGATAAAAAATGAGCAGTTCTTC
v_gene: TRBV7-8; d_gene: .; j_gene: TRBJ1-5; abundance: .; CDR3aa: CASSLAQVNQPQHF; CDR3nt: TGTGCCAGCAGCTTAGCACAGGTCAATCAGCCCCAGCATTTT
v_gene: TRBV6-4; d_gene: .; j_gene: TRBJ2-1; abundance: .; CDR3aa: CASSEAEMDEQFF; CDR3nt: TGTGCCAGCAGTGAAGCGGAAATGGATGAGCAGTTCTTC
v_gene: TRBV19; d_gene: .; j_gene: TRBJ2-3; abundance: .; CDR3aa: CASSIILGSTDTQYF; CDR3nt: TGTGCCAGTAGTATCATCTTGGGTAGCACAGATACGCAGTATTTT
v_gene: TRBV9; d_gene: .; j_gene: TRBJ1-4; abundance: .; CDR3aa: CASSVEGRPNEKLFF; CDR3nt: TGTGCCAGCAGCGTAGAGGGACGGCCTAATGAAAAACTGTTTTTT
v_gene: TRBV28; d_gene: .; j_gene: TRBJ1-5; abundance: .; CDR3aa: CASSTPAGRHQPQHF; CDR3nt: TGTGCCAGCAGCACCCCCGCAGGGCGCCATCAGCCCCAGCATTTT
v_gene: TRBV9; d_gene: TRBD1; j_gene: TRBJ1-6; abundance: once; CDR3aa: CASSAGQGGSNSPLHF; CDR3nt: TGTGCCAGCAGCGCGGGACAGGGTGGGAGTAATTCACCCCTCCACTTT
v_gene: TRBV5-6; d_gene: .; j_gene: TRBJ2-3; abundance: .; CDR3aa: CASSPRYGGPTDTQYF; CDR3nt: TGTGCCAGCAGCCCCCGGTACGGTGGCCCCACAGATACGCAGTATTTT
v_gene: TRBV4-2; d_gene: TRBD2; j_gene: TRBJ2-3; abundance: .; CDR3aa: CASSQIGGGAGDTQYF; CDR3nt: TGTGCCAGCAGCCAAATTGGCGGGGGGGCTGGAGATACGCAGTATTTT
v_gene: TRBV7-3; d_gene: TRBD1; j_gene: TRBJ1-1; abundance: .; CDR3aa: CASSLTPGGSTEAFF; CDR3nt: TGTGCCAGCAGCTTAACCCCAGGGGGAAGCACTGAAGCTTTCTTT
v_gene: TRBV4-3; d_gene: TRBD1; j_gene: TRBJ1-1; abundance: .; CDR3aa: CASSQDRGGTEAFF; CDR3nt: TGCGCCAGCAGCCAGGACAGGGGTGGCACTGAAGCTTTCTTT
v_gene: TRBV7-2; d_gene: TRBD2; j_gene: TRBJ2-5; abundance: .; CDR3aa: CASSLSGGALETQYF; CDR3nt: TGTGCCAGCAGCTTGAGCGGGGGGGCCTTGGAGACCCAGTACTTC
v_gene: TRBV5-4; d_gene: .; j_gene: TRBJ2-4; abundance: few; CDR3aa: CASSLGDTYKNIQYF; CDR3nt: TGTGCCAGCAGCTTGGGGGACACCTACAAAAACATTCAGTACTTC
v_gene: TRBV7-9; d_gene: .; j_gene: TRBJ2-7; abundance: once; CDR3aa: CASSSTRTKVYEQYF; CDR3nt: TGTGCCAGCAGCTCTACCCGGACAAAAGTCTACGAGCAGTACTTC
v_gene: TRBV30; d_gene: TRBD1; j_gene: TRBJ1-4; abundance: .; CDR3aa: CAWSEEDREFPTNEKLFF; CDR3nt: TGTGCCTGGAGTGAAGAGGACAGGGAGTTTCCAACTAATGAAAAACTGTTTTTT
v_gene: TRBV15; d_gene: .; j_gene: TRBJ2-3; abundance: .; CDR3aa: CATSRDSQGTDTQYF; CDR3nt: TGTGCCACCAGCAGAGATTCGCAGGGGACAGATACGCAGTATTTT
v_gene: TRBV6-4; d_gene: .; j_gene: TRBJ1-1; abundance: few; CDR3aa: CASSEGPELGEAFF; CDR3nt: TGTGCCAGCAGTGAGGGACCAGAACTGGGGGAAGCTTTCTTT
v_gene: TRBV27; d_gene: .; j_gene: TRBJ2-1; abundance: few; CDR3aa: CASSLSYPGGDEQFF; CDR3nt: TGTGCCAGCAGTTTATCATACCCCGGCGGCGATGAGCAGTTCTTC
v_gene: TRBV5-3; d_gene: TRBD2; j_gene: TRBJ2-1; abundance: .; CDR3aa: CARSFLNSGGAPHEQFF; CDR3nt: TGTGCCAGAAGCTTTTTGAATAGCGGGGGGGCCCCCCATGAGCAGTTCTTC
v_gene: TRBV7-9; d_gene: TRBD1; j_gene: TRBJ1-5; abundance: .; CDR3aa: CASSPGTGVPQPQHF; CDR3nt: TGTGCCAGCAGCCCCGGTACAGGGGTTCCACAGCCCCAGCATTTT
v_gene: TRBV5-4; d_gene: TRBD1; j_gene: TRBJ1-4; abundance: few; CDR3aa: CASSLAPGTANEKLFF; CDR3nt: TGTGCCAGCAGCTTGGCCCCCGGGACAGCTAATGAAAAACTGTTTTTT
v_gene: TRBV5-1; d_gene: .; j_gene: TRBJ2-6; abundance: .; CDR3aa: CASSSGSGANVLTF; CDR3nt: TGCGCCAGCAGCTCGGGGTCCGGGGCCAACGTCCTGACTTTC
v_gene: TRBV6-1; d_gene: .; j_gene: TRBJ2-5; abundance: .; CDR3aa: CASRRRIQETQYF; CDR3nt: TGTGCCAGCCGGAGACGGATCCAAGAGACCCAGTACTTC